This T cell receptor (beta chain) is drawn from a study of T-cell memory formation after mild COVID-19. Overall study: Clusters of TCRs were largely donor specific. Study conclusions and caveats: Later expanders leaned CD4+, whereas day 15 to 85 contracting clones were balanced CD4/CD8. CD4+ contracting clones lay mainly in CM and EM, CD8+ ones in EMRA.

As regards this clonotype: No antigen is known for it.

From 5'RACE with constant-segment primers came TCR alpha and TCR beta cDNA libraries that carried sample barcodes and UMIs. Each CDR3 protein is one row after TCRdb ran MiXCR on the 5' RACE reads. The sample carries approximately 300,000 distinct CDR3 sequences, 15% to 20% recorded once. V lost 3 bases and J 0 bases, leaving 11 bases between the germline ends. Germline V gives CDR1 SGHDT, CDR2 YYEEEE. This CDR3 is 15 amino acids long. The chain is built from TRBV5-6 and TRBJ2-3; D may be TRBD1 or TRBD2 (5 bases each). The TCR originated in a man younger than 30 who had mild COVID-19 (a few samples of this study predate the infection). Cell type and time point are not known. Input material: PBMCs or a T cell subset sorted from them (not recorded which). The CDR3 loop is CASSWGPTSTDTQYF. CDR3 nucleotide sequence: TGTGCCAGCAGCTGGGGACCGACTAGCACAGATACGCAGTATTTT.